These 4 T cell receptor beta chains were all obtained from the same sample, sequenced in a study of CD8 T cells in ankylosing spondylitis. TCRdb ran MiXCR on the 5' RACE reads and lists one entry per CDR3 protein. Of 150,000 to 200,000 distinct CDR3 sequences in the sample, about 9.9% were seen once. The material sequenced was blood, either unsorted or a sorted T cell fraction (not recorded which). These receptors came from a male donor with ankylosing spondylitis or in good health (not recorded which).

To note about this clonotype: A single base separates this from a much larger clone, so it may be a read error. The V call is TRBV10-3, the J call TRBJ2-5; 7 positions agree with TRBD1. The CDR3 runs to 16 residues. CDR1 and CDR2 from the germline V gene are ENHRY and SYGVKD. V lost 5 bases and J lost 7; bases outside the gene matches: 16. The CDR3 DNA sequence: TGTGCCATCAGTAGAGGGGACAGTTCGCGAGAAGGGACCCAGTACTTC. Amino acids: CAISRGDSSREGTQYF.

This chain uses TRBV14 with TRBJ1-2, with D uncertain. Germline assignment: CDR1 SGHDN and CDR2 FVKESK. Trimming took 0 bases from V and 8 from J, leaving 10 bases between them. There are 13 residues in the CDR3. CDR3 sequence reads: CASSQDRNGGYTF. CDR3 sequence (DNA): TGTGCCAGCAGCCAAGATCGGAATGGCGGCTACACCTTC.

The chain couples TRBV5-1 to TRBJ2-1; a possible D gene is TRBD1 (6 bases). The V and J ends lost 0 bases and 6 bases respectively, with 10 bases between them. CDR1 is SGHRS, CDR2 YFSETQ, per germline. The CDR3 has 14 residues. CDR3 residues: CASSLEGRGNEQFF. CDR3 nucleotide sequence: TGCGCCAGCAGCTTGGAGGGCAGGGGCAATGAGCAGTTCTTC.

The sample holds a few counts of this clonotype. The gene calls are TRBV11-1 and TRBJ2-3; D is unresolved. Between the trimmed V and J ends, which lost 3 bases and 3 bases, there was a span of 13 bases. Germline V gene data show CDR1 as SGHAT and CDR2 as FQDESV (reference sequence). This CDR3 spans 15 amino acids. CDR3 DNA sequence: TGTGCCAGCAGCTTCGAATCATTGGGGACAGATACGCAGTATTTT. Residues: CASSFESLGTDTQYF.